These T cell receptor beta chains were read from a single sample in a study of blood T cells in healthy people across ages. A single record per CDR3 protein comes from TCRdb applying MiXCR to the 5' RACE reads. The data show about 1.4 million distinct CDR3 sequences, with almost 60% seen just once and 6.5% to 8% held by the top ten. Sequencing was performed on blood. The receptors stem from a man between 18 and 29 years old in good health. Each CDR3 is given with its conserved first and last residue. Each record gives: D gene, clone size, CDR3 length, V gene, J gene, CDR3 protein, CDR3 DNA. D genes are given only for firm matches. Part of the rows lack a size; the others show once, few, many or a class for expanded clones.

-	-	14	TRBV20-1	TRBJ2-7	CSVVETVTSYEQYF	TGCAGTGTTGTTGAAACAGTCACATCCTACGAGCAGTACTTC
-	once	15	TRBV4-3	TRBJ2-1	CASSPERTRRNEQFF	TGCGCCAGCAGCCCGGAAAGGACAAGGCGGAATGAGCAGTTCTTC
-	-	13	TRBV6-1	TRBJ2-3	CASSAKQGDTQYF	TGTGCCAGCAGTGCAAAACAGGGAGATACGCAGTATTTT
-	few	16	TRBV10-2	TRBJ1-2	CASSVPDRNMFYGYTF	TGCGCCAGCAGCGTACCGGACCGGAATATGTTCTATGGCTACACCTTC
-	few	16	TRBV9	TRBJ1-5	CASSVGAGGGNQPQHF	TGTGCCAGCAGCGTAGGAGCCGGGGGAGGCAATCAGCCCCAGCATTTT
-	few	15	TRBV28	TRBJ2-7	CASRKNRGGVHEQYF	TGTGCCAGCAGGAAAAACAGGGGGGGTGTGCACGAGCAGTACTTC
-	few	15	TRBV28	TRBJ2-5	CASSKDDSFQETQYF	TGTGCCAGCAGTAAAGATGACAGTTTTCAAGAGACCCAGTACTTC
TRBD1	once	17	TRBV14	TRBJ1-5	CASSQASARGKDQPQHF	TGTGCCAGCAGCCAAGCTTCAGCCAGGGGGAAGGATCAGCCCCAGCATTTT
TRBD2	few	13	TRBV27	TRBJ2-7	CASSLSPTSAQYF	TGTGCCAGCAGTTTATCCCCAACTAGCGCCCAGTACTTC
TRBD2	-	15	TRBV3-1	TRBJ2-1	CASSPSGRNYNEQFF	TGTGCCAGCAGCCCTAGCGGGAGGAATTACAATGAGCAGTTCTTC
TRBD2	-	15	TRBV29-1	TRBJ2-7	CSVEDRSGAPYEQYF	TGCAGCGTTGAAGATCGTAGCGGGGCCCCCTACGAGCAGTACTTC
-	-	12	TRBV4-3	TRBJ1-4	CASSPQREKLFF	TGCGCCAGCAGCCCTCAAAGAGAAAAACTGTTTTTT
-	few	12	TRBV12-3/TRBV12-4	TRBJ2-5	CASSFLKETQYF	TGTGCCAGCAGTTTCCTCAAGGAGACCCAGTACTTC
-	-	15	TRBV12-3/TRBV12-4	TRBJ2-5	CASSPTAGFVETQYF	TGTGCCAGCAGCCCCACCGCGGGTTTTGTGGAGACCCAGTACTTC
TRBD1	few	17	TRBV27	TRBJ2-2	CASSSPPGTGVAGELFF	TGTGCCAGCAGTTCTCCTCCCGGGACAGGGGTTGCCGGGGAGCTGTTTTTT
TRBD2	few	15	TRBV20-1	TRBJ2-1	CSASPASGFYNEQFF	TGCAGTGCTAGTCCGGCTAGCGGATTCTACAATGAGCAGTTCTTC
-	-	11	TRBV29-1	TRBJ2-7	CSGVGASEQYF	TGCAGCGGGGTGGGGGCTAGCGAGCAGTACTTC
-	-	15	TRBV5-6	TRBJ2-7	CASSPTAYSRYEQYF	TGTGCCAGCAGCCCCACAGCCTACTCTCGCTACGAGCAGTACTTC
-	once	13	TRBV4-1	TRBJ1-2	CASSQYRIDGYTF	TGCGCCAGCAGCCAATACCGTATTGACGGCTACACCTTC
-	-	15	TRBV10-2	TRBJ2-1	CASSEGALGGNEQFF	TGCGCCAGCAGTGAGGGGGCCTTGGGTGGTAATGAGCAGTTCTTC
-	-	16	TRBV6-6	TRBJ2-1	CASSTLGVSPHNEQFF	TGTGCCAGCAGTACTCTAGGGGTCTCTCCCCACAATGAGCAGTTCTTC
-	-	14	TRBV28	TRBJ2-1	CASRMGSSYNEQFF	TGTGCCAGCAGGATGGGGAGCTCCTACAATGAGCAGTTCTTC
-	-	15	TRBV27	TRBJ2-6	CASSLYRLGANVLTF	TGTGCCAGCAGTTTATACAGGCTTGGGGCCAACGTCCTGACTTTC
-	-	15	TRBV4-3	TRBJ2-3	CASSQEPLPADTQYF	TGCGCCAGCAGCCAAGAACCATTGCCGGCAGATACGCAGTATTTT
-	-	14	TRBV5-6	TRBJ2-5	CASSLDRALKTQYF	TGTGCCAGCAGCTTGGACAGGGCACTCAAGACCCAGTACTTC
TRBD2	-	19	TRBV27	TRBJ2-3	CASSLSLAGGPPSTDTQYF	TGTGCCAGCAGTTTGTCCCTAGCGGGGGGTCCACCTAGCACAGATACGCAGTATTTT
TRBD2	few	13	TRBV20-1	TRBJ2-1	CSASTSGHNEQFF	TGCAGTGCTTCGACTAGCGGTCACAATGAGCAGTTCTTC
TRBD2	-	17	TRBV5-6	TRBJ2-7	CASSLEELAGSYNEQYF	TGTGCCAGCAGCTTGGAAGAGCTAGCGGGGTCCTACAATGAGCAGTACTTC
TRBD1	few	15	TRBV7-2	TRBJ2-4	CASSPSGQHFKEQYF	TGTGCCAGCAGTCCCTCGGGACAGCATTTTAAGGAGCAGTACTTC
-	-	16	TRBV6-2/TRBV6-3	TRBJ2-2	CASSNFPQGDTGELFF	TGTGCCAGCAGTAACTTCCCACAGGGCGACACCGGGGAGCTGTTTTTT
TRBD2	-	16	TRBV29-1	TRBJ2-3	CSVRPFTSGSTDTQYF	TGCAGCGTTCGGCCTTTTACTAGCGGGAGCACAGATACGCAGTATTTT
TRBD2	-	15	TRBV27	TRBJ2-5	CASSWKRGWQETQYF	TGTGCCAGCAGTTGGAAGCGGGGGTGGCAAGAGACCCAGTACTTC
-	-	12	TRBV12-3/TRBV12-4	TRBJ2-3	CASGGITDTQYF	TGTGCCAGCGGAGGGATCACAGATACGCAGTATTTT
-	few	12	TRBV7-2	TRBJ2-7	CASGGLPYEQYF	TGTGCCAGCGGAGGACTGCCCTACGAGCAGTACTTC
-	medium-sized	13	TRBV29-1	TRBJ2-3	CSVDVDNTDTQYF	TGCAGCGTTGATGTAGACAACACAGATACGCAGTATTTT
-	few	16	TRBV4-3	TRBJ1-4	CASSQTHRTTNEKLFF	TGCGCCAGCAGCCAGACCCACAGGACAACTAATGAAAAACTGTTTTTT
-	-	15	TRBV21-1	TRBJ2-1	CASSKEYPRNNEQFF	TGTGCCAGCAGCAAAGAGTATCCCCGGAACAATGAGCAGTTCTTC
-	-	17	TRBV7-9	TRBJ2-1	CASSLAEYGLVGNEQFF	TGTGCCAGCAGCTTAGCGGAGTATGGACTTGTAGGCAATGAGCAGTTCTTC
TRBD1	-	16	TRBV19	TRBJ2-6	CASRTGGVSGANVLTF	TGTGCCAGCCGAACAGGGGGCGTCTCTGGGGCCAACGTCCTGACTTTC
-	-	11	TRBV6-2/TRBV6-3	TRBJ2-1	CASTRLDEQFF	TGTGCCAGCACTAGACTGGATGAGCAGTTCTTC
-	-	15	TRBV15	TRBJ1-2	CATSRADNDNYGYTF	TGTGCCACCAGCAGAGCAGATAACGATAACTATGGCTACACCTTC